These 24 T cell receptor beta chains share one sample of origin, sequenced in a study of pediatric ulcerative colitis. The protocol was immunoSEQ multiplex PCR, while the TCRdb copy is restricted to in-frame clones and leaves out a portion. The sample lists about 64,000 clones; 77% were seen once. Sequencing was carried out using blood. The source of these receptors is a boy between 10 and 17 years old with moderate ulcerative colitis.

The CDR3 DNA sequence: TGCGCCAGCAGCCACCGGGGATCCTACGAGCAGTACTTC. Residues: CASSHRGSYEQYF. V is TRBV4-1 and J is TRBJ2-7, with a weak D call TRBD2 (5 bases). Germline V gives CDR1 MGHRA, CDR2 YSYEKL. V was shortened by 3 bases and J by 1 base, with 7 bases between the two germline ends. The CDR3 has 13 amino acids.

CDR3 sequence reads: CACRRPGNTGELFF. The CDR3 coding sequence is TGTGCCTGTCGGAGGCCAGGGAACACCGGGGAGCTGTTTTTT. This chain joins TRBV19 and TRBJ2-2, with D perhaps matching TRBD2 (5 bases). The CDR3 sequence is 14 residues long. V was cut by 11 bases and J by 1 base, with 14 bases left in between. CDR1 and CDR2 from the germline V gene are LNHDA and SQIVND (reference sequence).

This clone came up once. V and J are TRBV30 and TRBJ1-2; D unresolved. CDR1 GTSNPN and CDR2 SVGIG come from the germline V gene (reference sequence). The CDR3 is 14 amino acids. Trimming took off 5 bases at V and 6 bases at J, with 19 bases between the two ends. The CDR3, as DNA: TGTGCCTGGGGTGAAAGGAGAAGGGCGCATGGCTACACCTTC. It specifies CAWGERRRAHGYTF.

This chain uses TRBV5-4 with TRBJ2-5; D possibly corresponds to TRBD1 (5 bases). The CDR3 has 13 residues. The V gene's germline CDR1 is SGHNT and CDR2 YYREEE (reference sequence). The V end was cut by 2 bases, the J end by 2 bases, with 7 bases between. The DNA for the CDR3 is TGTGCCAGCAGCTTCAGGGTGCAAGAGACCCAGTACTTC. Encoded protein: CASSFRVQETQYF.

V and J are TRBV5-6 and TRBJ2-5; D is tentatively TRBD1 or TRBD2 (5 bases each). The CDR3 runs to 15 residues. Germline CDR1 is SGHDT and CDR2 is YYEEEE. The V gene lost 5 bases and the J gene lost 2 bases, with 16 bases spanning the gap. CDR3 amino acids: CASSLLGTGQETQYF. Here the CDR3 DNA reads TGTGCCAGCAGTTTACTCGGGACGGGACAAGAGACCCAGTACTTC.

CDR3 residues: CASSDTRVGSYEQYF. CDR3 coding DNA: TGTGCCAGCAGTGACACCAGGGTGGGGTCCTACGAGCAGTACTTC. This rearrangement joins TRBV2 to TRBJ2-7; D possibly corresponds to TRBD1 (5 bases). Trimming left V 3 bases short and J 1 base short, with 13 bases between. This CDR3 region has 15 residues. Germline CDR1 is SNHLY and CDR2 is FYNNEI.

The chain is built from TRBV9 and TRBJ1-4; D gene unclear. Germline V gives CDR1 SGDLS, CDR2 YYNGEE. Between the trimmed V and J ends, which lost 4 bases and 3 bases, there was a span of 7 bases. The CDR3 is 13 residues long. The CDR3 reads CASSPRSNEKLFF. CDR3 bases: TGTGCCAGCAGCCCCCGGTCTAATGAAAAACTGTTTTTT.

The chain carries TRBV7-8 and TRBJ1-6, with a tentative D call TRBD1 (5 bases). The CDR3 covers 13 residues. Germline V CDR1 and CDR2: SGHVS, FQNEAQ. The V end lost 6 bases, the J end lost 10 bases, and 13 bases lay between the germline ends. The CDR3 DNA is TGTGCCAGCAGTGTAGCAGGGCAGTCACCCCTCCACTTT. This translates into CASSVAGQSPLHF.

The chain employs TRBV11-1 and TRBJ1-1; the D gene is possibly TRBD1 (5 bases). Germline CDR1 is SGHAT and CDR2 is FQDESV (reference sequence). CDR3 size: 15 residues. Trimming took 5 bases from V and 0 from J, leaving 13 bases between them. The CDR3 protein is CASSAGRPLNTEAFF. CDR3 bases: TGTGCCAGCAGCGCGGGACGGCCTCTGAACACTGAAGCTTTCTTT.

The rearrangement links TRBV15 to TRBJ2-5; 13 bases fit TRBD2. The V gene end was trimmed by 6 bases and the J gene end by 0 bases; junction bases not matched to a gene: 7. This CDR3 is built from 17 residues. Germline loops: CDR1 LNHNV, CDR2 YYDKDF (reference sequence). CDR3 DNA sequence: TGTGCCACCAGTCAACTAGCGGGGGGGCCGTACCAAGAGACCCAGTACTTC. This gives the protein CATSQLAGGPYQETQYF.

The CDR3 is CASSDGGRTEAFF. The CDR3 DNA reads as TGTGCCAGCAGTGATGGAGGAAGGACTGAAGCTTTCTTT. The rearrangement uses TRBV6-4 and TRBJ1-1; D ambiguous. This CDR3 spans 13 amino acids. Germline V lookup: CDR1 MRHNA, CDR2 SNTAGT. V shed 3 bases and J shed 5 bases, with 10 bases lying between them.

This clone was recorded once. This chain connects TRBV5-1 to TRBJ2-2; 12 bases map to TRBD2. From germline, CDR1 is SGHRS and CDR2 YFSETQ. The CDR3 contains 19 residues. With V trimmed by 1 base and J by 3 bases, 10 bases remained unmatched. The CDR3 reads CASSLFGLLAGGDTGELFF. The CDR3 DNA follows: TGCGCCAGCAGCTTGTTTGGGTTACTAGCGGGAGGCGACACCGGGGAGCTGTTTTTT.

This clone was detected once. The chain links TRBV27 to TRBJ2-3, with D perhaps matching TRBD2 (6 bases). Germline CDR1 is MNHEY and CDR2 is SMNVEV (reference sequence). Trimming removed 1 base at V and 1 base at J, with 9 bases between. This CDR3 is 15 amino acids long. In DNA, the CDR3 is TGTGCCAGCAGTTTATGGGCTAGCGGCACAGATACGCAGTATTTT. Translating gives CASSLWASGTDTQYF.

CDR3 in DNA: TGTGCCAGCAGCCAATACCCGGACACCCCCACCTTCTTC. Protein product: CASSQYPDTPTFF. The chain joins TRBV16 to TRBJ2-1; D perhaps matches TRBD1 (5 bases). Germline-derived CDR1 and CDR2 are KGHSY and FQNENV. The CDR3 loop spans 13 amino acids. V was shortened by 1 base and J by 16 bases, with 17 bases between the two germline ends. The full variable domain, completed using reference TRBV16 and TRBJ2-1, is GEEVAQTPKHLVRGEGQKAKLYCAPIKGHSYVFWYQQVLKNEFKFLISFQNENVFDETGMPKERFSAKCLPNSPCSLEIQATKLEDSAVYFCASSQYPDTPTFFGPGTRLTVL.

The chain combines TRBV7-3 with TRBJ2-7; 7 positions agree with TRBD1. The CDR3 length is 16 residues. The junction had 14 bases not matched to a gene; V was cut back by 5 bases and J by 4 bases. Germline V gives CDR1 SGHTA, CDR2 FQGTGA. DNA of the CDR3: TGTGCCAGCAGCGACTGGGGACAGTCTAAGGAATACGAGCAGTACTTC. Its protein is CASSDWGQSKEYEQYF.

The chain employs TRBV7-6 and TRBJ2-5; either TRBD1 or TRBD2 may fit D (5 bases each). V gave up 5 bases and J gave up 1 base, with 14 bases separating them. The CDR3 is 15 amino acids. The germline V gene encodes CDR1 SGHVS and CDR2 FNYEAQ. In DNA form, the CDR3 reads TGTGCCAGCAGCGCCCGGGACGCACTCCAAGAGACCCAGTACTTC. It translates to CASSARDALQETQYF.

V usage is TRBV11-3 and J usage is TRBJ2-2; 7 positions agree with TRBD2. Looked up from germline, CDR1 is SGHNT and CDR2 is YENEEA. The CDR3 contains 16 residues. V was clipped by 0 bases and J by 2 bases; unmatched bases: 3. CDR3 protein: CASSLDRGSNTGELFF. The CDR3 DNA reads TGTGCCAGCAGCTTAGATCGCGGGAGTAACACCGGGGAGCTGTTTTTT.

The chain carries TRBV7-6 and TRBJ2-7; a weak D match, TRBD1 (6 bases). The V gene's germline CDR1 is SGHVS and CDR2 FNYEAQ. Trimming cost V 1 base and J 2 bases, with 12 bases left between them. This CDR3 is built from 15 residues. As DNA, the CDR3 is TGTGCCAGCAGCTTAGATGCAGGGGACACCTACGAGCAGTACTTC. This sequence encodes CASSLDAGDTYEQYF.

This clone showed up just a few times. The V call is TRBV6-1, the J call TRBJ2-7, with D perhaps given as TRBD1 or TRBD2 (5 bases each). Germline V gene lookup returns CDR1 MNHNS and CDR2 SASEGT. This CDR3 spans 14 amino acids. Trimming shortened V by 7 bases and J by 3 bases, and 16 bases separated the two germline ends. The CDR3 here is CASILGTGSYEQYF. In DNA form, the CDR3 reads TGTGCCAGCATCCTCGGGACGGGGAGCTACGAGCAGTACTTC.

The chain couples TRBV2 to TRBJ2-1, with TRBD2 identical over 7 bases. The ends lost 7 bases at V and 12 bases at J; junction bases unmatched: 18. The germline gives CDR1 SNHLY, CDR2 FYNNEI. The CDR3 contains 15 residues. The CDR3 bases are TGTGCCAGCATCCCTGAACGTCTAGCGGAGCGACGGCAGTTCTTC. This codes for CASIPERLAERRQFF.

The gene calls are TRBV6-5 and TRBJ1-5; maybe TRBD1 (5 bases). This CDR3 spans 15 amino acids. Trimming shortened V by 5 bases and J by 7 bases, and 18 bases separated the two germline ends. Germline CDR1 and CDR2: MNHEY and SVGAGI. CDR3 nucleotide sequence: TGTGCCAGCAGTCCTTATGGGGGGGAGGGACAGCCCCAGCATTTT. This translates into CASSPYGGEGQPQHF.

This clone came up a few times. V gene TRBV5-4 combines with J gene TRBJ2-7, with 9 bases that match TRBD2. Germline CDR1 SGHNT, CDR2 YYREEE (reference sequence). Trimming removed 0 bases from V and 3 bases from J; junction bases left unmatched: 4. The CDR3 sequence is 15 residues long. CDR3 residues: CASSLAGGGGYEQYF. The CDR3 DNA sequence: TGTGCCAGCAGCTTGGCTGGCGGGGGGGGCTACGAGCAGTACTTC.

J is TRBJ1-1 and V is TRBV10-1, with D hard to call. The CDR3 extends over 14 amino acids. From germline, CDR1 is WNHNN and CDR2 SYGVQD (reference sequence). Trimming cost V 3 bases and J 5 bases, with 13 bases left between them. The chain's CDR3 is CASSEGSRRTEAFF. In nucleotides, the CDR3 is TGCGCCAGCAGTGAAGGGAGCAGACGAACTGAAGCTTTCTTT.

On this clone itself: A read error may produce the germline difference seen at one junction end. The chain uses TRBV7-9 and TRBJ1-1; no clear D gene. Germline V gene sequence: CDR1 SEHNR, CDR2 FQNEAQ (reference sequence). This CDR3 comprises 14 residues. CDR3 sequence reads: CASSLTEVSAAPPF. CDR3 DNA: TGTGCCAGCAGCCTAACGGAGGTCAGCGCCGCCCCGCCGTTT. Full variable domain (outside the CDR3, taken from reference TRBV7-9 and TRBJ1-1): DTGVSQNPRHKITKRGQNVTFRCDPISEHNRLYWYRQTLGQGPEFLTYFQNEAQLEKSRLLSDRFSAERPKGSFSTLEIQRTEQGDSAMYLCASSLTEVSAAPPFGQGTRLTVV.